Detailed here is one T cell receptor beta chain. What it binds is not known. V was trimmed by 5 bases and J by 3 bases, leaving 15 bases between them. Germline V gene sequence: CDR1 MDHEN, CDR2 SYDVKM. The CDR3 is 15 amino acids. Method: immunoSEQ multiplex PCR; TCRdb's copy keeps in-frame clones and lacks some. The table has approximately 46,000 clones, about four fifths seen once; the top ten hold roughly 15%. The data originate from a study of T cells in localized non-small cell lung cancer. Regarding the study as a whole: Adjacent lung held a median approximately 50 of the top 100 tumor clones. Longer overall survival associated with higher blood T cell density; shorter survival with higher adjacent-lung clonality. Highest T cell clonality was seen in uninvolved adjacent lung, surpassing that measured in tumor.

The genes are TRBV28 and TRBJ2-3; D gene uncertain. This specimen consisted of peripheral blood mononuclear cells, obtained before any cancer treatment. This sequence originates from a man aged 35-69 years with stage III lung adenocarcinoma. The chain's CDR3 is CASSTVDDLTDTQYF. As DNA, the CDR3 is TGTGCCAGCAGTACAGTGGATGATTTAACAGATACGCAGTATTTT.